Shown below are 32 T cell receptor beta chains from a single sample sequenced in a study of T cells in localized non-small cell lung cancer. Only in-frame clones appear in the TCRdb table, and some are missing; sequencing was by immunoSEQ multiplex PCR. The table has 20,000 to 30,000 clones, approximately 89% seen once. The material was peripheral blood mononuclear cells, obtained before any cancer treatment. The receptors were gathered from a woman aged 35 to 70 with stage III lung adenocarcinoma.

Here the CDR3 DNA reads TGTGCCAGCAGCTTAGGGGGTGATCAGCCCCAGCATTTT. Translating it yields CASSLGGDQPQHF. This chain links TRBV7-6 with TRBJ1-5; D gene ambiguous. Trimming pared 1 base from V and 5 bases from J, leaving 6 bases between. This CDR3 is 13 amino acids long. Germline V CDR1 and CDR2: SGHVS, FNYEAQ.

The chain is built from TRBV18 and TRBJ1-1, with D perhaps TRBD1 (6 bases). There are 15 residues in the CDR3. V was trimmed by 1 base and J by 14 bases, leaving 23 bases between them. Germline CDR1 and CDR2: KGHSH and LQKENI. In nucleotides, the CDR3 is TGTGCCAGCTCACCACGACAGGACGTGACTGGCCTTGGGTTCTTT. Its translation is CASSPRQDVTGLGFF.

The chain has TRBV12-5 and TRBJ2-5, with 7 bases that match TRBD1. V shed 7 bases, J shed 4 bases, and the junction held 9 bases outside the gene matches. Per the germline V gene, CDR1 is LGHNT and CDR2 is FRNRAP. This CDR3 has 14 amino acids. CDR3 sequence reads: CASAQGESRETQYF. In DNA form, the CDR3 reads TGTGCTAGTGCCCAGGGGGAGTCAAGAGAGACCCAGTACTTC.

A few counts support this clone. The CDR3 reads CASSDQPPYNSPLHF. In nucleotides, the CDR3 is TGCGCCAGCAGTGACCAGCCTCCATATAATTCACCCCTCCACTTT. This chain links TRBV10-2 with TRBJ1-6, with D uncertain. Trimming pared 3 bases from V and 4 bases from J, leaving 10 bases between. CDR1 WSHSY and CDR2 SAAADI come from the germline V gene. There are 15 residues in the CDR3.

The genes are TRBV4-3 and TRBJ2-7; 10 nucleotides align to TRBD1. Trimming at V came to 4 bases and at J to 3 bases, leaving 6 bases not matched to a gene. The CDR3 length is 15 residues. In germline, CDR1 is LGHNA, CDR2 YSLEER. The CDR3 reads CASSRDRGRNYEQYF. The CDR3, as DNA: TGCGCCAGCAGCCGAGACAGGGGGCGAAACTACGAGCAGTACTTC.

This clone was found a few times. The J gene is TRBJ2-5, the V gene TRBV2; unclear D gene. CDR3 length: 12 amino acids. V lost 6 bases and J 4 bases, leaving 9 bases between the germline ends. Germline V lookup: CDR1 SNHLY, CDR2 FYNNEI. The CDR3 loop reads CASSSLRETQYF. For the CDR3, the DNA is TGTGCCAGCAGCTCCCTTAGAGAGACCCAGTACTTC.

This chain connects TRBV9 to TRBJ2-5, with 7 bases aligning to TRBD1. V gave up 2 bases and J gave up 5 bases; unmatched junction bases: 9. The CDR3 contains 15 residues. Germline V gene data show CDR1 as SGDLS and CDR2 as YYNGEE. CDR3: CASSVRGFGGETQYF. Written as DNA, the CDR3 is TGTGCCAGCAGCGTCAGGGGGTTTGGGGGCGAGACCCAGTACTTC.

This chain links TRBV6-6 with TRBJ2-7; tentative D call: TRBD1 (6 bases). The CDR3 is made up of 15 amino acids. The germline V gene encodes CDR1 MNHNY and CDR2 SVGAGI (reference sequence). The V and J ends lost 4 bases and 1 base respectively, with 14 bases between them. The CDR3 region has the DNA TGTGCCAGCAGTTCGAAACAGGGTTTGTCCTACGAGCAGTACTTC. Protein: CASSSKQGLSYEQYF.

This chain joins TRBV30 and TRBJ1-6; D not resolved. The V gene's germline CDR1 is GTSNPN and CDR2 SVGIG (reference sequence). V shed 5 bases and J shed 0 bases, with 11 bases lying between them. The CDR3 is 15 residues long. In DNA form, the CDR3 reads TGTGCCTGGGGTCCCATCAGCTCCTATAATTCACCCCTCCACTTT. This gives the protein CAWGPISSYNSPLHF.

The V and J genes are TRBV9 and TRBJ2-2; D gene unclear. The ends were cut back, 2 bases at V and 5 bases at J, with 1 base in the middle. This CDR3 spans 11 amino acids. Germline-derived CDR1 and CDR2 are SGDLS and YYNGEE. As DNA, the CDR3 is TGTGCCAGCAGCGTGACCGGGGAGCTGTTTTTT. Translated: CASSVTGELFF. The full variable domain, in which reference TRBV9 and TRBJ2-2 provide the parts outside the CDR3, is DSGVTQTPKHLITATGQRVTLRCSPRSGDLSVYWYQQSLDQGLQFLIQYYNGEERAKGNILERFSAQQFPDLHSELNLSSLELGDSALYFCASSVTGELFFGEGSRLTVL.

This clone was seen more than once but under ten times. The gene calls are TRBV2 and TRBJ1-6; D might be TRBD1 (6 bases). V was pared by 10 bases and J by 7 bases, with 17 bases between. This CDR3 region has 14 residues. In germline, CDR1 is SNHLY, CDR2 FYNNEI. The CDR3 nucleotides read TGTGCCACCCGGACGACAGGAGTGAATTCACCCCTCCACTTT. Translating it yields CATRTTGVNSPLHF.

The gene calls are TRBV6-1 and TRBJ2-7; maybe TRBD2 (6 bases). There are 15 residues in the CDR3. CDR1 MNHNS and CDR2 SASEGT come from the germline V gene. V gave up 5 bases and J gave up 0 bases, with 14 bases separating them. DNA of the CDR3: TGTGCCAGCAGTCCCGGCGGGACCGCCTCCTACGAGCAGTACTTC. It is translated as CASSPGGTASYEQYF.

CDR3 sequence: CASSLRPGETQYF. The CDR3 region has the DNA TGTGCCAGCAGCTTGCGACCGGGCGAGACCCAGTACTTC. V is TRBV5-4 and J is TRBJ2-5; D not resolved. Trimming removed 1 base from V and 5 bases from J, with 9 bases in between. The V gene's germline CDR1 is SGHNT and CDR2 YYREEE (reference sequence). CDR3 length: 13 amino acids.

This clone has more than one count but fewer than ten. The chain links TRBV19 to TRBJ2-6; tentative D call: TRBD2 (5 bases). The CDR3 contains 16 residues. Germline V gene lookup returns CDR1 LNHDA and CDR2 SQIVND (reference sequence). V shed 3 bases and J shed 1 base, with 10 bases lying between them. The CDR3 loop reads CASSMPPGSGANVLTF. The CDR3 DNA reads as TGTGCCAGTAGTATGCCCCCGGGGTCTGGGGCCAACGTCCTGACTTTC. The full variable domain, with the rest looked up from reference TRBV19 and TRBJ2-6, is DGGITQSPKYLFRKEGQNVTLSCEQNLNHDAMYWYRQDPGQGLRLIYYSQIVNDFQKGDIAEGYSVSREKKESFPLTVTSAQKNPTAFYLCASSMPPGSGANVLTFGAGSRLTVL.

The genes are TRBV11-2 and TRBJ2-1, with TRBD2 identical over 10 bases. Per the germline V gene, CDR1 is SGHAT and CDR2 is FQNNGV. V shed 5 bases and J 3 bases; nucleotides not matched to a gene: 4. This CDR3 region has 15 residues. CDR3 residues: CASSILAGSYNEQFF. The CDR3 bases are TGTGCCAGCAGCATACTAGCGGGGAGCTACAATGAGCAGTTCTTC.

The CDR3 protein is CASRNLAYRESPLHF. The CDR3 DNA reads as TGTGCCAGCAGAAACCTCGCTTACAGGGAATCACCCCTCCACTTT. The rearrangement joins TRBV6-5 to TRBJ1-6; tentatively, D is TRBD1 (6 bases). The CDR3 contains 15 residues. Trimming shortened V by 6 bases and J by 10 bases, and 19 bases separated the two germline ends. CDR1 MNHEY and CDR2 SVGAGI come from the germline V gene.

The rearrangement joins TRBV2 to TRBJ2-2; 8 positions agree with TRBD2. The CDR3 has 14 residues. Trimming at V came to 10 bases and at J to 4 bases, leaving 8 bases not matched to a gene. Germline V lookup: CDR1 SNHLY, CDR2 FYNNEI. DNA of the CDR3: TGTGCCACCACGGGGGGGATGGTCACCGGGGAGCTGTTTTTT. Encoded protein: CATTGGMVTGELFF.

This clone was seen once. V and J are TRBV19 and TRBJ2-6; D ambiguous. V was pared by 3 bases and J by 0 bases, with 12 bases between. The CDR3 is 17 amino acids. Per germline, CDR1 LNHDA and CDR2 SQIVND (reference sequence). The CDR3 spells CASSMDGEGSGANVLTF. In DNA, the CDR3 is TGTGCCAGTAGTATGGATGGGGAAGGCTCTGGGGCCAACGTCCTGACTTTC.

The V call is TRBV19, the J call TRBJ1-4; D is uncertain. Trimming stripped 7 bases from V and 0 bases from J, with 12 bases between. This CDR3 comprises 15 residues. Germline CDR1 is LNHDA and CDR2 is SQIVND (reference sequence). Here the CDR3 DNA reads TGTGCCAGTAAGCGCGTGGGATCAACTAATGAAAAACTGTTTTTT. Protein product: CASKRVGSTNEKLFF. The full variable domain, rest sourced from reference TRBV19 and TRBJ1-4, is DGGITQSPKYLFRKEGQNVTLSCEQNLNHDAMYWYRQDPGQGLRLIYYSQIVNDFQKGDIAEGYSVSREKKESFPLTVTSAQKNPTAFYLCASKRVGSTNEKLFFGSGTQLSVL.

The chain links TRBV2 to TRBJ2-3; D might be TRBD1 (5 bases). The CDR3 totals 13 residues. Germline V gives CDR1 SNHLY, CDR2 FYNNEI. CDR3 sequence (DNA): TGTGCGAGCGCTAAACTAAGGGGAGATACGCAGTATTTT. This codes for CASAKLRGDTQYF.

This clone was detected only once. The rearrangement links TRBV7-8 to TRBJ1-2; 7 bases are shared with TRBD1. The CDR3 extends over 19 amino acids. Looked up from germline, CDR1 is SGHVS and CDR2 is FQNEAQ. CDR3 bases: TGTCAGGGGCCATTAGACAGCGGACAGGTGACAATCTCTAACTATGGCTACACCTTC. Its protein product is CQGPLDSGQVTISNYGYTF.

The chain has TRBV6-1 and TRBJ1-1; the D gene is possibly TRBD1 (6 bases). Germline values: CDR1 MNHNS, CDR2 SASEGT. This CDR3 region has 13 residues. Trimming cost V 9 bases and J 4 bases, with 15 bases left between them. The CDR3 loop reads CASLQGMSTEAFF. For the CDR3, the DNA is TGTGCCAGTCTACAGGGTATGAGCACTGAAGCTTTCTTT.

The V gene is TRBV25-1, the J gene TRBJ2-3; 8 bases line up with TRBD1. The CDR3 contains 14 residues. Germline V gene data show CDR1 as MGHDK and CDR2 as SYGVNS. V dropped 4 bases and J dropped 4; count of bases not matched to a gene: 4. DNA for the CDR3: TGTGCCAGCAGTGGGACAGGGATGGCAGATACGCAGTATTTT. This codes for CASSGTGMADTQYF.

This clone was detected once. V and J are TRBV6-5 and TRBJ1-2; 9 bases are shared with TRBD1. Trimming cost V 2 bases and J 3 bases; bases outside gene matches: 4. Germline CDR1 is MNHEY and CDR2 is SVGAGI. The CDR3 contains 15 residues. CDR3 sequence: CASSYTRDRDYGYTF. The CDR3 region has the DNA TGTGCCAGCAGTTACACCCGGGACAGGGACTATGGCTACACCTTC.

This chain connects TRBV1 to TRBJ2-7; TRBD2 was called by the table and not checked on the DNA. TRBV1 is a pseudogene. This CDR3 spans 16 amino acids. The CDR3 DNA sequence: TGCACCAGCAGCCAAGATGGGACTACGCACTCCTACGAGCAGTACTTC. It translates to CTSSQDGTTHSYEQYF.

This chain uses TRBV7-6 with TRBJ2-3; D may correspond to TRBD1 or TRBD2 (5 bases each). Trimming took 0 bases from V and 1 from J, leaving 14 bases between them. CDR3 length: 17 amino acids. Germline V gene lookup returns CDR1 SGHVS and CDR2 FNYEAQ. The CDR3 here is CASSLAPLGVRTDTQYF. CDR3 DNA sequence: TGTGCCAGCAGCTTAGCGCCCCTGGGGGTCCGCACAGATACGCAGTATTTT. Filled out from reference TRBV7-6 and TRBJ2-3, the complete variable domain reads GAGVSQSPRYKVTKRGQDVALRCDPISGHVSLYWYRQALGQGPEFLTYFNYEAQQDKSGLPNDRFSAERPEGSISTLTIQRTEQRDSAMYRCASSLAPLGVRTDTQYFGPGTRLTVL.

The chain has TRBV6-1 and TRBJ2-5, with TRBD1 matching over 7 bases. V lost 7 bases and J lost 5; bases outside the gene matches: 13. In germline, CDR1 is MNHNS, CDR2 SASEGT. The CDR3 totals 15 residues. CDR3 nucleotide sequence: TGTGCCAGCACATGGACAGGCAGCCCCTCGGAGACCCAGTACTTC. This translates into CASTWTGSPSETQYF.

V gene TRBV6-5 combines with J gene TRBJ1-1; TRBD1 agrees at 7 bases. The CDR3 length is 15 residues. J was trimmed by 9 bases and V by 0 bases; bases with no gene match: 10. From germline, CDR1 is MNHEY and CDR2 SVGAGI. The CDR3 DNA is TGTGCCAGCAGTTACTCCGACAGGGCTCCCAACCAAGCTTTCTTT. Translation gives CASSYSDRAPNQAFF.

The rearrangement uses TRBV13 and TRBJ1-5; 10 bases are a match to TRBD1. The CDR3 is 15 residues long. J gave up 6 bases and V 5 bases, and 7 bases lay outside the gene matches. CDR1 is PRHDT and CDR2 is FYEKMQ in the germline V gene (reference sequence). The CDR3 sequence is CASSRGTGVGQPQHF. The DNA for the CDR3 is TGTGCCAGCAGCAGAGGGACAGGGGTAGGTCAGCCCCAGCATTTT.

V gene TRBV9 combines with J gene TRBJ2-3; 12 bases align to TRBD2. Trimming cost V 4 bases and J 4 bases; bases outside gene matches: 10. CDR1 is SGDLS, CDR2 YYNGEE, per germline. CDR3 size: 17 residues. CDR3 loop: CASSPDRLAGVADTQYF. DNA of the CDR3: TGTGCCAGCAGCCCCGACCGACTAGCGGGGGTGGCAGATACGCAGTATTTT.

The chain employs TRBV7-6 and TRBJ2-1, with TRBD2 matching over 15 bases. CDR1 SGHVS and CDR2 FNYEAQ come from the germline V gene. The CDR3 consists of 19 residues. V trimming: 6 bases; J trimming: 6 bases; junction bases outside the gene matches: 15. This CDR3 reads CASSPEAGLAGGRGNEQFF. The CDR3 bases are TGTGCCAGCAGTCCTGAGGCAGGACTAGCGGGAGGGCGGGGCAATGAGCAGTTCTTC.

The CDR3 nucleotides read TGTGCTAGTGGTTGGAGGGAGTTCACAGATACGCAGTATTTT. It specifies CASGWREFTDTQYF. The chain joins TRBV12-5 to TRBJ2-3, with a tentative D call TRBD2 (6 bases). This CDR3 spans 14 amino acids. V gave up 4 bases and J gave up 2 bases, with 10 bases separating them. Germline assignment: CDR1 LGHNT and CDR2 FRNRAP. Combining the CDR3 with reference TRBV12-5 and TRBJ2-3 gives the whole variable domain DARVTQTPRHKVTEMGQEVTMRCQPILGHNTVFWYRQTMMQGLELLAYFRNRAPLDDSGMPKDRFSAEMPDATLATLKIQPSEPRDSAVYFCASGWREFTDTQYFGPGTRLTVL.